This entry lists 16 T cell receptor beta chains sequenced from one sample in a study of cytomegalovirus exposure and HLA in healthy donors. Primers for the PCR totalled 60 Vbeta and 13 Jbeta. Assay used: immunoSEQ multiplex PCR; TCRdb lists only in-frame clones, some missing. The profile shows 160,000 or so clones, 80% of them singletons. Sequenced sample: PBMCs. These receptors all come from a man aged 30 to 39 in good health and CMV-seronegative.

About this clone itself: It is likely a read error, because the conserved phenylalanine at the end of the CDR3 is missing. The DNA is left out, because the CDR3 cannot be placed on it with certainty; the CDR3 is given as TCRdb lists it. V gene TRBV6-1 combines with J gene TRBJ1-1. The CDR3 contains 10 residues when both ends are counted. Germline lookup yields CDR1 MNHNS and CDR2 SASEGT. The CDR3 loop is CASRGEGASI.

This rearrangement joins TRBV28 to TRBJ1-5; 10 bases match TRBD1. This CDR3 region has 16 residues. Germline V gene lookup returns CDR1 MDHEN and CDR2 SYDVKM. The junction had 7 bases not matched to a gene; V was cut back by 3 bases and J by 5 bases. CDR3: CASSLDTGTGDQPQHF. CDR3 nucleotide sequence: TGTGCCAGCAGTTTGGACACTGGGACAGGGGATCAGCCCCAGCATTTT. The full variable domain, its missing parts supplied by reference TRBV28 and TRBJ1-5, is DVKVTQSSRYLVKRTGEKVFLECVQDMDHENMFWYRQDPGLGLRLIYFSYDVKMKEKGDIPEGYSVSREKKERFSLILESASTNQTSMYLCASSLDTGTGDQPQHFGDGTRLSIL.

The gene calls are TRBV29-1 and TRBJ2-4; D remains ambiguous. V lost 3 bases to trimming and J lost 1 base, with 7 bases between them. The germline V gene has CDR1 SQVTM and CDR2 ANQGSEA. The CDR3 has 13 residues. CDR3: CSVEPYAKNIQYF. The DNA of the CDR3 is TGCAGCGTTGAGCCCTATGCCAAAAACATTCAGTACTTC.

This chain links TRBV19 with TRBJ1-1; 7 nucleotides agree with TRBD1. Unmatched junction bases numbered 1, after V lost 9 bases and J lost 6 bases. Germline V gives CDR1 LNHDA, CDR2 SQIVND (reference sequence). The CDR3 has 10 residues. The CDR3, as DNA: TGTGCCAGCGGGACAGCTGAAGCTTTCTTT. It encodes CASGTAEAFF.

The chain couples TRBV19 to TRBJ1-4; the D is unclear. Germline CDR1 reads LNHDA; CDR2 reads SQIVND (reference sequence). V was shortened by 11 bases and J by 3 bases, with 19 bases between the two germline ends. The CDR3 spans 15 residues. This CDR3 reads CAGGPKARANEKLFF. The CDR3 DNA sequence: TGTGCCGGCGGTCCGAAGGCGAGAGCTAATGAAAAACTGTTTTTT.

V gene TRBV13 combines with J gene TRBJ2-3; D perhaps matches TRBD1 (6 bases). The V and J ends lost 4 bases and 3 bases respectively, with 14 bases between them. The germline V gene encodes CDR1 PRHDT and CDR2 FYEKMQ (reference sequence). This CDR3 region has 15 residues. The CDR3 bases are TGTGCCAGCAGCTCCGGACAGTGGGGGACAGATACGCAGTATTTT. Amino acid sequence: CASSSGQWGTDTQYF. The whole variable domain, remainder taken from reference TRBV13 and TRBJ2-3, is AAGVIQSPRHLIKEKRETATLKCYPIPRHDTVYWYQQGPGQDPQFLISFYEKMQSDKGSIPDRFSAQQFSDYHSELNMSSLELGDSALYFCASSSGQWGTDTQYFGPGTRLTVL.

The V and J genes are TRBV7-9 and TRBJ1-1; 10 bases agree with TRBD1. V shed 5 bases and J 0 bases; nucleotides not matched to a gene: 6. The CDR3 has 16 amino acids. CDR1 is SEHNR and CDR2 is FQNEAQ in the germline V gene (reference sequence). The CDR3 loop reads CASSPRTGGVNTEAFF. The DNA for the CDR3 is TGTGCCAGCAGCCCTCGGACAGGGGGGGTGAACACTGAAGCTTTCTTT.

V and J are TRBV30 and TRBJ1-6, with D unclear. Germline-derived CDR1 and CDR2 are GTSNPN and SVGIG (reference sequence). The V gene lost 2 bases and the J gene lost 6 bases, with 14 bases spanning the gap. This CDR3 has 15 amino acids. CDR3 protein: CAWSRTRLFNSPLHF. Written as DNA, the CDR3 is TGTGCCTGGAGTAGAACTCGATTGTTTAATTCACCCCTCCACTTT.

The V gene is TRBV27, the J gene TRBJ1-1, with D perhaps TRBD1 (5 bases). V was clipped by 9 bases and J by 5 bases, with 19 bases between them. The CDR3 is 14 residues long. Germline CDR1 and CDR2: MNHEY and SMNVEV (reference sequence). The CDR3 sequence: CASHLSTGETEAFF. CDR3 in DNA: TGTGCCAGTCACCTGAGTACGGGGGAAACTGAAGCTTTCTTT.

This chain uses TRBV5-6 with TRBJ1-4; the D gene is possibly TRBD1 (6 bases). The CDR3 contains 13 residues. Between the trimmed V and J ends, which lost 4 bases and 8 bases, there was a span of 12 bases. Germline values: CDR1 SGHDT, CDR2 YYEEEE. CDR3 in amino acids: CASSRGHLEKLFF. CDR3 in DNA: TGTGCCAGCAGCCGGGGACATCTAGAAAAACTGTTTTTT.

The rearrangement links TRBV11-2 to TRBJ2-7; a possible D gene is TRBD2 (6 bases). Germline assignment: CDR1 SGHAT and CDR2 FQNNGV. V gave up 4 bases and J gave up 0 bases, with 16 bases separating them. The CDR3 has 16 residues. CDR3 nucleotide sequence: TGTGCCAGCAGCTCTTCACTAACGGGAGACTCCTACGAGCAGTACTTC. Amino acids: CASSSSLTGDSYEQYF.

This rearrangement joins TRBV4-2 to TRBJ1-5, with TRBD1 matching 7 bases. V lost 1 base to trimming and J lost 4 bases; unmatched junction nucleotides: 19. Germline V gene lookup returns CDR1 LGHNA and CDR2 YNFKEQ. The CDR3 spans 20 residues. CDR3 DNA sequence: TGTGCCAGCAGCCAAGCATCATTCCTGCGACAGGGAAAGGTGAATCAGCCCCAGCATTTT. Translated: CASSQASFLRQGKVNQPQHF.

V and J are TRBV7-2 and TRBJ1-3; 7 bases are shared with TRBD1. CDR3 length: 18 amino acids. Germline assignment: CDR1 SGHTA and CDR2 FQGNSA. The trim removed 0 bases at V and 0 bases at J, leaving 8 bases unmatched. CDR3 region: CASSLASTGVISGNTIYF. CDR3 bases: TGTGCCAGCAGCTTAGCATCTACAGGGGTGATCTCTGGAAACACCATATATTTT.

The CDR3 bases are TGTGCCAGCAGCTACTACAGGGGGGAAAAACTGTTTTTT. Encoded protein: CASSYYRGEKLFF. The rearrangement uses TRBV14 and TRBJ1-4; 8 nucleotides align to TRBD1. Germline-derived CDR1 and CDR2 are SGHDN and FVKESK. CDR3 length: 13 residues. J gave up 8 bases and V 5 bases, and 4 bases lay outside the gene matches. Complete variable domain (other parts from reference TRBV14 and TRBJ1-4): EAGVTQFPSHSVIEKGQTVTLRCDPISGHDNLYWYRRVMGKEIKFLLHFVKESKQDESGMPNNRFLAERTGGTYSTLKVQPAELEDSGVYFCASSYYRGEKLFFGSGTQLSVL.

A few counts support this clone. The CDR3 here is CASRRSDRVTGELFF. The CDR3 DNA sequence: TGTGCCAGTAGAAGATCGGACAGGGTCACCGGGGAGCTGTTTTTT. The J gene is TRBJ2-2, the V gene TRBV19; TRBD1 matches at 8 bases. V shed 6 bases and J 4 bases; nucleotides not matched to a gene: 7. This CDR3 is built from 15 residues. Per the germline V gene, CDR1 is LNHDA and CDR2 is SQIVND (reference sequence).

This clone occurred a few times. The CDR3 coding sequence is TGTGCCAGCAGCTTTGGGACAGCGAACACTGAAGCTTTCTTT. Translating gives CASSFGTANTEAFF. This chain links TRBV7-2 with TRBJ1-1, with 7 bases that match TRBD1. The germline V gene encodes CDR1 SGHTA and CDR2 FQGNSA. V was pared by 3 bases and J by 1 base, with 2 bases of the junction left unmatched. The CDR3 contains 14 residues.